This T cell receptor beta chain comes out of a study of CD8+CD57+ T cells in acquired aplastic anemia. Overall study: Mean DNA quantity obtained from sorted CD4+ and CD8+ cells was 3 to 3.5 ug. Healthy donors gave approximately 10 million reads on average for CD4+ cells.

TCR beta VDJ and CDR3 were profiled, and genomic DNA was the template. TCRdb reanalysed the reads using MiXCR and keeps one entry per CDR3 protein. The top ten hold around 63% of the sample, which has 75,000 to 90,000 distinct CDR3 sequences, under 50% seen once. Broader study findings: About 30 shared CD8+ CDR3s appeared highly expressed within patients' immunodominant clones. Patients and healthy controls showed no significant CD8+ Simpson's diversity difference.

Comments on this clonotype: Its antigen is as yet unknown.

Trimming removed 5 bases at V and 6 bases at J, with 10 bases between. CDR1 is SQVTM and CDR2 is ANQGSEA in the germline V gene. The CDR3 is 11 amino acids. The source of this sequence is a human donor in good health, serving as a control. The sample taken for sequencing was sorted CD4+, CD8+, or CD8+CD57+ T cells (not recorded which) from PBMCs. The rearrangement links TRBV29-1 to TRBJ1-1; TRBD1 is a possible D gene (6 bases). The CDR3 reads CSVRQAAEAFF. For the CDR3, the DNA is TGCAGCGTTCGACAGGCGGCTGAAGCTTTCTTT.